The sequence of this T cell receptor (beta chain) was determined in a study of blood T cells in healthy people across ages. Whole-study findings and limits: Roughly linear age-related decline in beta diversity appeared, significant by age 40.

A sample-barcoded 5' primer and a J-beta primer mix were used in a second PCR of roughly 6 to 12 cycles. TCRdb itself ran the 5' RACE reads through MiXCR, one entry per CDR3 protein. The sample lists 2 million or so distinct CDR3 sequences; 40% to 55% were seen once. This clonotype came up a few times. Its antigen is undetermined. Each donor was a healthy Caucasian individual from Russia, aged roughly 6 to 95. V shed 6 bases, J shed 7 bases, and the junction held 5 bases outside the gene matches. The CDR3 runs to 12 residues. Germline values: CDR1 DFQATT, CDR2 SNEGSKA (reference sequence). The origin of this receptor is a woman between 40 and 50 years old in good health. This sequence joins TRBV20-1 and TRBJ2-1; TRBD2 aligns across 8 bases. The sequenced sample was blood. The CDR3 protein is CSAQRGGNEQFF. The CDR3 nucleotides are TGCAGTGCCCAACGGGGGGGGAATGAGCAGTTCTTC.